These 28 T cell receptor beta chains were sequenced from one sample in a study of regulatory T cells in long-lasting Graves disease (dated by TCRdb to about 2021). Library creation used multiplex PCR. Instrument used: Illumina HiSeq 4000. TCR beta libraries were built with iRepertoire HTBI primers and Arm-PCR amplification of CDR3 regions. TCRdb reprocessing: public reads trimmed at Q25 with fastp, clones called with MiXCR, in-frame beta chains kept. Under each unique CDR3 protein, matching rows form one entry showing the most common genes and DNA. This sample has over 300,000 distinct CDR3 sequences in its table, and around 19% of those were observed once. The ten most abundant clones make up about 29% of the sample. Per the publication, the time point label means: persistent/refractory GD, antithyroid drugs over 5 years with positive TRAb. For both TCR sequencing and RNA sequencing, RNA was extracted from PBMCs in TRIzol.

Here the sequenced sample was peripheral blood mononuclear cells (PBMCs), taken when the disease was refractory, from a patient treated with antithyroid drugs. The receptors were gathered from a female donor with Graves disease.

This clonotype was recorded a few times. The V and J genes are TRBV6-1 and TRBJ2-7, with D perhaps assigned TRBD1 or TRBD2 (5 bases each). V lost 6 bases to trimming and J lost 3 bases, with 18 bases between them. Germline V lookup: CDR1 MNHNS, CDR2 SASEGT. There are 15 residues in the CDR3. CDR3 sequence reads: CASSLGTGTYYEQYF. For the CDR3, the DNA is TGTGCCAGCAGCCTAGGGACCGGGACGTACTACGAGCAGTACTTC.

This clonotype was seen ten or more times. This chain joins TRBV30 and TRBJ1-1; D not certain. The V gene's germline CDR1 is GTSNPN and CDR2 SVGIG (reference sequence). The CDR3 length is 12 residues. Trimming removed 2 bases at V and 6 bases at J, with 10 bases between. CDR3 protein: CAWSPDTAEAFF. The CDR3 bases are TGTGCCTGGAGTCCAGACACCGCTGAAGCTTTCTTT.

This clonotype has more than one count but fewer than ten. The V call is TRBV3-1, the J call TRBJ2-3; a possible D gene is TRBD2 (6 bases). Germline values: CDR1 LGHDT, CDR2 YNNKEL (reference sequence). The CDR3 length is 16 residues. Trimming shortened V by 2 bases and J by 1 base, and 13 bases separated the two germline ends. In nucleotides, the CDR3 is TGTGCCAGCAGCCAACGGACTAAGTTAGGCACAGATACGCAGTATTTT. Its protein is CASSQRTKLGTDTQYF.

V and J are TRBV4-1 and TRBJ2-5; D not resolved. CDR1 and CDR2 (germline): MGHRA, YSYEKL. V was cut by 0 bases and J by 7 bases, with 6 bases left in between. The CDR3 spans 12 residues. The CDR3: CASSQDKGTQYF. CDR3 in DNA: TGCGCCAGCAGCCAAGATAAGGGGACCCAGTACTTC.

Ten or more counts support this clonotype. The V call is TRBV5-1, the J call TRBJ2-5; D remains ambiguous. The V gene lost 0 bases and the J gene lost 5 bases, with 14 bases spanning the gap. CDR1 is SGHRS, CDR2 YFSETQ, per germline. The CDR3 contains 15 residues. In DNA, the CDR3 is TGCGCCAGCAGCTTGGTATCCAGCGAAGGGGAGACCCAGTACTTC. Residues: CASSLVSSEGETQYF. The variable domain in full, with the rest retrieved from reference TRBV5-1 and TRBJ2-5, is KAGVTQTPRYLIKTRGQQVTLSCSPISGHRSVSWYQQTPGQGLQFLFEYFSETQRNKGNFPGRFSGRQFSNSRSEMNVSTLELGDSALYLCASSLVSSEGETQYFGPGTRLLVL.

The sample holds many counts of this clonotype. The chain employs TRBV24-1 and TRBJ1-6; possible D gene TRBD1, 6 bases. Germline CDR1 KGHDR, CDR2 SFDVKD. Trimming shortened V by 6 bases and J by 9 bases, and 17 bases separated the two germline ends. The CDR3 consists of 15 residues. The CDR3 here is CATSNSAGVASPLHF. CDR3 sequence (DNA): TGTGCCACCAGTAATTCGGCAGGGGTTGCTTCACCCCTCCACTTT.

This clonotype was found many times. The V gene is TRBV12-3 or TRBV12-4, the J gene TRBJ1-5; perhaps TRBD1 as D (5 bases). The CDR3 runs to 14 residues. Trimming took 5 bases from V and 3 from J, leaving 11 bases between them. CDR3 sequence reads: CASSPRVHNQPQHF. The CDR3 DNA follows: TGTGCCAGCAGTCCCAGGGTCCACAATCAGCCCCAGCATTTT.

In its sample, this clonotype was seen many times. The V and J genes are TRBV11-2 and TRBJ2-5; the D gene is possibly TRBD1 (5 bases). Germline V gives CDR1 SGHAT, CDR2 FQNNGV. The CDR3 is 14 residues long. V gave up 1 base and J gave up 5 bases, with 11 bases separating them. The CDR3 sequence: CASSLGVGVETQYF. CDR3 DNA sequence: TGTGCCAGCAGCTTAGGAGTAGGGGTCGAGACCCAGTACTTC.

This clonotype was picked up a small number of times. This chain links TRBV7-9 with TRBJ2-5, with 9 nucleotides matching TRBD1. The J call is uncertain, as TRBJ2-1 better fits the DNA end. CDR3 length equals 17 residues. From germline, CDR1 is SEHNR and CDR2 FQNEAQ (reference sequence). The DNA of the CDR3 is TGTGCCAGCAGCTTAGGGCTGGGGACAGGGAAGGGCAATGAGCAGTTCTTC. Amino acids: CASSLGLGTGKGNEQFF.

V is TRBV5-1 and J is TRBJ2-6; D unclear. CDR1 is SGHRS and CDR2 is YFSETQ in the germline V gene. This CDR3 comprises 15 residues. Between the trimmed V and J ends, which lost 3 bases and 4 bases, there was a span of 11 bases. CDR3 sequence reads: CASSSVPGGANVLTF. CDR3 nucleotide sequence: TGCGCCAGCAGCTCGGTCCCTGGGGGGGCCAACGTCCTGACTTTC.

The chain joins TRBV11-3 to TRBJ2-7; TRBD2 is a possible D gene (5 bases). Germline CDR1 is SGHNT and CDR2 is YENEEA. This CDR3 spans 16 amino acids. Trimming stripped 7 bases from V and 0 bases from J, with 19 bases between. The CDR3 protein is CASNLRRGPSSYEQYF. Written as DNA, the CDR3 is TGTGCCAGCAACCTGAGACGGGGTCCTAGCTCCTACGAGCAGTACTTC.

This clonotype was seen at least ten times. This chain links TRBV28 with TRBJ1-4; D unresolved. V was pared by 3 bases and J by 4 bases, with 12 bases between. CDR3 length equals 15 residues. CDR1 and CDR2 (germline): MDHEN, SYDVKM. The CDR3 DNA follows: TGTGCCAGCAGTTTCCGGGGAGGGATTAATGAAAAACTGTTTTTT. It encodes CASSFRGGINEKLFF.

V is TRBV5-1 and J is TRBJ2-5; TRBD1 matches at 9 bases. The length of the CDR3 is 16 residues. J gave up 1 base and V 2 bases, and 6 bases lay outside the gene matches. Germline CDR1 and CDR2: SGHRS and YFSETQ. The CDR3 loop reads CASSLRGQGGQETQYF. CDR3 coding DNA: TGCGCCAGCAGCTTACGGGGACAGGGTGGCCAAGAGACCCAGTACTTC.

This clonotype was observed many times. The V gene is TRBV6-1, the J gene TRBJ2-7, with D tentatively TRBD1 or TRBD2 (5 bases each). The V gene lost 4 bases and the J gene lost 2 bases, with 9 bases spanning the gap. The CDR3 contains 13 residues. Germline V gene data show CDR1 as MNHNS and CDR2 as SASEGT. In nucleotides, the CDR3 is TGTGCCAGCAGTGTCCGGGACCCCTACGAGCAGTACTTC. Encoded protein: CASSVRDPYEQYF.

This clonotype was picked up a small number of times. The V call is TRBV6-1, the J call TRBJ1-4; D might be TRBD1 (6 bases). This CDR3 is 14 amino acids long. Germline CDR1 and CDR2: MNHNS and SASEGT. V was cut by 7 bases and J by 8 bases, with 17 bases left in between. The CDR3 here is CASKDRGPGEKLFF. The CDR3 bases are TGTGCCAGCAAGGATCGGGGGCCGGGGGAAAAACTGTTTTTT.

This clonotype was detected only a few times. V is TRBV7-2 and J is TRBJ1-5; the D gene is possibly TRBD1 (6 bases). Trimming took off 1 base at V and 7 bases at J, with 11 bases between the two ends. This CDR3 has 14 amino acids. The germline V gene encodes CDR1 SGHTA and CDR2 FQGNSA. The CDR3 loop reads CASSLEAGVQPQHF. CDR3 coding DNA: TGTGCCAGCAGCTTAGAAGCAGGGGTGCAGCCCCAGCATTTT.

The chain has TRBV7-2 and TRBJ2-5; 8 nucleotides agree with TRBD1. The CDR3 is made up of 13 amino acids. Trimming at V came to 8 bases and at J to 7 bases, leaving 9 bases not matched to a gene. Germline CDR1 SGHTA, CDR2 FQGNSA. The CDR3 region has the DNA TGTGCCAGCGGGCAGGGGACAGGAGGGACCCAGTACTTC. Its translation is CASGQGTGGTQYF.

This clonotype was counted many times. The chain employs TRBV3-1 and TRBJ2-7; 10 nucleotides line up with TRBD2. V gave up 1 base and J gave up 5 bases; unmatched junction bases: 11. Germline V gene sequence: CDR1 LGHDT, CDR2 YNNKEL (reference sequence). This CDR3 contains 17 residues. In nucleotides, the CDR3 is TGTGCCAGCAGCCAAGGTATGAGCGGGAGGGATCGGAACGAGCAGTACTTC. Translating gives CASSQGMSGRDRNEQYF.

This clonotype was recorded many times. The chain is built from TRBV7-9 and TRBJ2-5; 8 bases fit TRBD1. This CDR3 spans 13 amino acids. The germline CDR1 and CDR2 sequences are SEHNR and FQNEAQ (reference sequence). V lost 5 bases to trimming and J lost 5 bases; unmatched junction nucleotides: 4. The CDR3 DNA sequence: TGTGCCAGCAGCACTGACAGGGGTGAGACCCAGTACTTC. Its protein product is CASSTDRGETQYF.

This clonotype showed up many times. The J gene is TRBJ2-5, the V gene TRBV7-2, with TRBD2 matching 10 bases. V shed 4 bases and J 2 bases; nucleotides not matched to a gene: 7. Germline V CDR1 and CDR2: SGHTA, FQGNSA. The length of the CDR3 is 16 residues. The CDR3 region is CASSSGTSVFQETQYF. The DNA of the CDR3 is TGTGCCAGCAGCTCCGGGACTAGCGTGTTTCAAGAGACCCAGTACTTC. Full variable domain (remainder filled in from reference TRBV7-2 and TRBJ2-5): GAGVSQSPSNKVTEKGKDVELRCDPISGHTALYWYRQSLGQGLEFLIYFQGNSAPDKSGLPSDRFSAERTGGSVSTLTIQRTQQEDSAVYLCASSSGTSVFQETQYFGPGTRLLVL.

This clonotype occurred many times. The chain is built from TRBV20-1 and TRBJ1-5; TRBD1 agrees at 7 bases. The CDR3 runs to 16 residues. CDR1 DFQATT and CDR2 SNEGSKA come from the germline V gene (reference sequence). Germline trimming cut 5 bases from V and 2 bases from J; bases unmatched to any gene: 12. The CDR3, as DNA: TGCAGTGCTTTCCGTCAAACAGGGGTCGGCAATCAGCCCCAGCATTTT. This encodes CSAFRQTGVGNQPQHF.

This clonotype was observed a single time. This clone may be a read error of a much larger clone one base away. This chain links TRBV6-2 or TRBV6-3 with TRBJ2-2; D possibly uses TRBD1 or TRBD2 (5 bases each). CDR1 MNHEY and CDR2 SVGEGT come from the germline V gene. The CDR3 spans 14 residues. CDR3 protein: CASSPGANAGELFF. CDR3 coding DNA: TGTGCCAGCAGCCCCGGGGCGAACGCCGGGGAGCTGTTTTTT.

Concerning this clonotype itself: It may be a read error: a sequence one base away is much more abundant. The V and J genes are TRBV9 and TRBJ2-5, with D uncertain. The CDR3 loop spans 13 amino acids. Germline CDR1 and CDR2: SGDLS and YYNGEE. CDR3: CAGSVSHQETQYF. The CDR3 nucleotides read TGTGCCGGCAGCGTATCTCACCAAGAGACCCAGTACTTC.

This clonotype was detected a few times. This chain uses TRBV11-2 with TRBJ1-5, with 12 bases aligning to TRBD1. This CDR3 is built from 17 residues. V was clipped by 5 bases and J by 0 bases; unmatched bases: 5. Germline-derived CDR1 and CDR2 are SGHAT and FQNNGV. The CDR3 DNA reads as TGTGCCAGCAGCCTCGGGACAGGGGGCTATAGCAATCAGCCCCAGCATTTT. Its translation: CASSLGTGGYSNQPQHF.

Of note for this clonotype: Being one base from a much bigger clone, this may be a read error. V is TRBV7-9 and J is TRBJ1-2; D may be TRBD1 (5 bases). Germline CDR1 and CDR2: SEHNR and FQNEAQ (reference sequence). V was pared by 1 base and J by 6 bases, with 12 bases between. The CDR3 contains 14 residues. CDR3 coding DNA: TGTGCCAGCAGCTTAGTGGGGGGAGCCGATGGCTACACCTTC. This translates into CASSLVGGADGYTF.

The J gene is TRBJ1-6, the V gene TRBV20-1; the match to TRBD1 covers 7 bases. The CDR3 runs 14 residues. The trim removed 4 bases at V and 6 bases at J, leaving 6 bases unmatched. Germline CDR1 and CDR2: DFQATT and SNEGSKA (reference sequence). CDR3 DNA sequence: TGCAGTGCTAACAGGCAGGGGGGTAATTCACCCCTCCACTTT. Translated: CSANRQGGNSPLHF.

In this sample, this clonotype turned up many times. J is TRBJ1-5 and V is TRBV24-1, with TRBD1 matching 9 bases. J gave up 4 bases and V 9 bases, and 18 bases lay outside the gene matches. There are 18 residues in the CDR3. Per the germline V gene, CDR1 is KGHDR and CDR2 is SFDVKD. In DNA, the CDR3 is TGTGCCACCGATAAACCCCGGGACAGGGAAATTAAAAATCAGCCCCAGCATTTT. Protein product: CATDKPRDREIKNQPQHF.

The V gene is TRBV6-5, the J gene TRBJ2-7; 8 nucleotides align to TRBD1. J gave up 1 base and V 2 bases, and 1 base lay outside the gene matches. The CDR3 is 14 residues long. The germline V gene has CDR1 MNHEY and CDR2 SVGAGI. The CDR3 nucleotides read TGTGCCAGCAGTTACGACAGGGGATCCTACGAGCAGTACTTC. It codes for CASSYDRGSYEQYF.